These 25 T cell receptor beta chains were all obtained from the same sample, sequenced in a study of Ad26.COV2.S vaccination and SARS-CoV-2 variants. Assay used: immunoSEQ multiplex PCR; TCRdb lists only in-frame clones, some missing. Seen here are around 380,000 clones, 88% observed once, and the top ten hold roughly 3.5%. Treatment noted: around 19 received Ad26.COV2.S at low or high dose, single or two shots; roughly five received placebo; per-sample allocation not given. The investigators took samples on day 63 after the first vaccine or placebo injection. The sequencing here drew on peripheral blood, taken in a trial of Ad26.COV2.S vaccine versus placebo. All receptors come from a person between 18 and 59 years old who received the Ad26.COV2.S COVID-19 vaccine or a placebo.

V is TRBV6-2 or TRBV6-3 and J is TRBJ1-2; D is uncertain. The CDR3 covers 13 residues. V shed 0 bases and J shed 5 bases, with 7 bases lying between them. CDR1 is MNHEY, CDR2 SVGEGT, per germline. The CDR3 DNA is TGTGCCAGCAGTTACTCGATGGGGTATGGCTACACCTTC. Residues: CASSYSMGYGYTF.

The DNA for the CDR3 is TGCGCCAGCAGCTCCCGAGGGACAGGGCGTAATAATGAGCAGTTCTTC. As protein: CASSSRGTGRNNEQFF. The rearrangement links TRBV5-1 to TRBJ2-1; 9 bases match TRBD1. The CDR3 covers 16 residues. J gave up 7 bases and V 3 bases, and 11 bases lay outside the gene matches. CDR1 SGHRS and CDR2 YFSETQ come from the germline V gene. Filled out from reference TRBV5-1 and TRBJ2-1, the complete variable domain reads KAGVTQTPRYLIKTRGQQVTLSCSPISGHRSVSWYQQTPGQGLQFLFEYFSETQRNKGNFPGRFSGRQFSNSRSEMNVSTLELGDSALYLCASSSRGTGRNNEQFFGPGTRLTVL.

V and J are TRBV5-5 and TRBJ1-2; weak D call: TRBD1 (6 bases). Germline CDR1 SGHKS, CDR2 YYEKEE (reference sequence). V was shortened by 0 bases and J by 4 bases, with 10 bases between the two germline ends. This CDR3 is built from 14 residues. CDR3 loop: CASSLGQGFYGYTF. In DNA, the CDR3 is TGTGCCAGCAGCTTGGGGCAGGGGTTCTATGGCTACACCTTC. The full variable domain, with the rest looked up from reference TRBV5-5 and TRBJ1-2, is DAGVTQSPTHLIKTRGQQVTLRCSPISGHKSVSWYQQVLGQGPQFIFQYYEKEERGRGNFPDRFSARQFPNYSSELNVNALLLGDSALYLCASSLGQGFYGYTFGSGTRLTVV.

The V gene is TRBV6-5, the J gene TRBJ2-7; D gene uncertain. Germline V gene data show CDR1 as MNHEY and CDR2 as SVGAGI. Trimming shortened V by 5 bases and J by 4 bases, and 18 bases separated the two germline ends. This CDR3 is 15 amino acids long. The CDR3 region is CASSRGTPNYYEQYF. The CDR3 nucleotides are TGTGCCAGCAGTCGCGGTACCCCTAATTATTACGAGCAGTACTTC.

The genes are TRBV7-2 and TRBJ2-2, with TRBD2 identical over 7 bases. In germline, CDR1 is SGHTA, CDR2 FQGNSA. The V gene end was trimmed by 1 base and the J gene end by 5 bases; junction bases not matched to a gene: 13. CDR3 length equals 18 residues. CDR3 region: CASSLGFVSGGGTGELFF. The CDR3 DNA follows: TGTGCCAGCAGCTTAGGGTTCGTTTCGGGGGGTGGAACCGGGGAGCTGTTTTTT.

The rearrangement joins TRBV5-4 to TRBJ2-2; 12 positions agree with TRBD1. This CDR3 is built from 16 residues. V lost 4 bases and J lost 5; bases outside the gene matches: 6. Germline values: CDR1 SGHNT, CDR2 YYREEE (reference sequence). CDR3 in amino acids: CASSGTGGRETGELFF. The DNA of the CDR3 is TGTGCCAGCAGCGGGACAGGGGGCAGGGAAACCGGGGAGCTGTTTTTT.

This clone was observed a single time. The V call is TRBV11-3, the J call TRBJ2-5; no definite D call. This CDR3 is 13 amino acids long. Germline values: CDR1 SGHNT, CDR2 YENEEA. The V end was cut by 2 bases, the J end by 5 bases, with 9 bases between. CDR3: CASSLRWSETQYF. The CDR3 region has the DNA TGTGCCAGCAGCTTACGATGGTCGGAGACCCAGTACTTC.

The chain couples TRBV15 to TRBJ2-1; no reliable D call. CDR3 length: 15 residues. V was clipped by 8 bases and J by 1 base, with 15 bases between them. Per the germline V gene, CDR1 is LNHNV and CDR2 is YYDKDF (reference sequence). CDR3 amino acids: CATSKALLSYNEQFF. CDR3 nucleotides: TGTGCCACCTCTAAGGCACTCCTATCCTACAATGAGCAGTTCTTC.

This clone was counted between two and nine times. This CDR3 is CAISVSGAYEQYF. As DNA, the CDR3 is TGTGCCATCAGTGTTTCCGGGGCCTACGAGCAGTACTTC. The V gene is TRBV10-3, the J gene TRBJ2-7, with D perhaps matching TRBD2 (5 bases). The germline gives CDR1 ENHRY, CDR2 SYGVKD. The V end was cut by 4 bases, the J end by 2 bases, with 9 bases between. The CDR3 runs to 13 residues.

This clone was detected a few times. The CDR3 bases are TGCGCCAGCAGCTTGGTGGGGACAGGGAGCCAGATTAATTCACCCCTCCACTTT. As protein: CASSLVGTGSQINSPLHF. The V and J genes are TRBV5-1 and TRBJ1-6, with TRBD1 matching 9 bases. Losses at the gene ends were 0 bases for V and 6 bases for J; bases not matched to a gene: 10. Germline CDR1 is SGHRS and CDR2 is YFSETQ. The CDR3 consists of 18 residues.

This clone was seen only once. This chain links TRBV11-1 with TRBJ1-1; D ambiguous. The CDR3 sequence is 15 residues long. Trimming left V 0 bases short and J 1 base short, with 9 bases between. Germline V gene data show CDR1 as SGHAT and CDR2 as FQDESV (reference sequence). The CDR3 bases are TGTGCCAGCAGCTTAGCGCTGGGTACGAACACTGAAGCTTTCTTT. Translating gives CASSLALGTNTEAFF.

The chain joins TRBV5-1 to TRBJ1-1, with 7 bases matching TRBD1. The V segment lost 4 bases and the J segment 6 bases; nucleotides outside the gene matches: 6. The CDR3 has 13 amino acids. Per germline, CDR1 SGHRS and CDR2 YFSETQ. The CDR3 DNA is TGCGCCAGCAGCCGCCCCGACAGGGCTGAAGCTTTCTTT. It specifies CASSRPDRAEAFF.

This clone turned up a few times. The V and J genes are TRBV4-1 and TRBJ1-6; 8 bases fit TRBD1. J gave up 7 bases and V 1 base, and 9 bases lay outside the gene matches. This CDR3 has 17 amino acids. The germline CDR1 and CDR2 sequences are MGHRA and YSYEKL. The CDR3 loop reads CASSQGRTGNKNSPLHF. In DNA, the CDR3 is TGCGCCAGCAGCCAAGGGAGGACAGGGAATAAAAATTCACCCCTCCACTTT.

The chain links TRBV27 to TRBJ2-5; tentatively, D is TRBD1 or TRBD2 (7 bases each). Germline CDR1 and CDR2: MNHEY and SMNVEV (reference sequence). Trimming removed 5 bases at V and 3 bases at J, with 16 bases between. The CDR3 is 15 residues long. DNA of the CDR3: TGTGCCAGCAGTCCCAGACAGGGAGGGAAAGAGACCCAGTACTTC. It yields the protein CASSPRQGGKETQYF.

The chain combines TRBV10-3 with TRBJ1-2, with 7 bases matching TRBD1. CDR3 length: 11 residues. Germline CDR1 reads ENHRY; CDR2 reads SYGVKD. V trimming: 11 bases; J trimming: 2 bases; junction bases outside the gene matches: 2. In nucleotides, the CDR3 is TGTGCCGTACAGGGGAACTATGGCTACACCTTC. Amino acid sequence: CAVQGNYGYTF.

The V and J genes are TRBV7-2 and TRBJ2-7, with 7 positions matching TRBD2. Germline V gene sequence: CDR1 SGHTA, CDR2 FQGNSA. The CDR3 runs to 15 residues. J lost 0 bases, V lost 1 base, and 3 bases had no gene match. The DNA for the CDR3 is TGTGCCAGCAGCTTAGTCGGCGGGAGCTCCTACGAGCAGTACTTC. Translating gives CASSLVGGSSYEQYF. Together with reference TRBV7-2 and TRBJ2-7, the CDR3 gives the full variable domain: GAGVSQSPSNKVTEKGKDVELRCDPISGHTALYWYRQSLGQGLEFLIYFQGNSAPDKSGLPSDRFSAERTGGSVSTLTIQRTQQEDSAVYLCASSLVGGSSYEQYFGPGTRLTVT.

This chain connects TRBV10-2 to TRBJ1-1; tentatively, D is TRBD1 (5 bases). This CDR3 has 15 amino acids. V lost 7 bases, J lost 0 bases, and 15 bases lay in between. Germline CDR1 WSHSY, CDR2 SAAADI. Here the CDR3 reads CASTSGREMNTEAFF. CDR3 bases: TGCGCCAGCACGTCGGGCAGGGAGATGAACACTGAAGCTTTCTTT.

The chain couples TRBV27 to TRBJ1-2, with D hard to call. This CDR3 has 11 residues. V was trimmed by 5 bases and J by 5 bases, leaving 6 bases between them. The V gene's germline CDR1 is MNHEY and CDR2 SMNVEV (reference sequence). This chain's CDR3 is CASSLLYGYTF. As DNA, the CDR3 is TGTGCCAGCAGTCTCTTATATGGCTACACCTTC.

This chain joins TRBV5-5 and TRBJ2-5, with 10 nucleotides matching TRBD2. CDR1 is SGHKS, CDR2 YYEKEE, per germline (reference sequence). The junction had 4 bases not matched to a gene; V was cut back by 1 base and J by 4 bases. This CDR3 has 15 amino acids. The CDR3 loop reads CASSLSGGARETQYF. The CDR3 region has the DNA TGTGCCAGCAGCTTGAGCGGGGGGGCCCGAGAGACCCAGTACTTC. Combining the CDR3 with reference TRBV5-5 and TRBJ2-5 gives the whole variable domain DAGVTQSPTHLIKTRGQQVTLRCSPISGHKSVSWYQQVLGQGPQFIFQYYEKEERGRGNFPDRFSARQFPNYSSELNVNALLLGDSALYLCASSLSGGARETQYFGPGTRLLVL.

This chain links TRBV4-3 with TRBJ1-1, with 7 bases fitting TRBD1. From germline, CDR1 is LGHNA and CDR2 YSLEER. The V gene end was trimmed by 3 bases and the J gene end by 5 bases; junction bases not matched to a gene: 12. The CDR3 is made up of 16 amino acids. Here the CDR3 reads CASSQVYRGFGTEAFF. Written as DNA, the CDR3 is TGCGCCAGCAGCCAGGTATACAGGGGCTTTGGGACTGAAGCTTTCTTT.

The gene calls are TRBV7-6 and TRBJ1-1; tentatively, D is TRBD1 (6 bases). CDR1 and CDR2 (germline): SGHVS, FNYEAQ. V dropped 0 bases and J dropped 1 base, with 21 bases sitting between them. The CDR3 contains 19 residues. The CDR3 is CASSLAVRGAIRENTEAFF. CDR3 in DNA: TGTGCCAGCAGCTTAGCGGTCCGGGGGGCCATAAGGGAGAACACTGAAGCTTTCTTT. Based on the CDR3 plus reference TRBV7-6 and TRBJ1-1, the full variable domain is GAGVSQSPRYKVTKRGQDVALRCDPISGHVSLYWYRQALGQGPEFLTYFNYEAQQDKSGLPNDRFSAERPEGSISTLTIQRTEQRDSAMYRCASSLAVRGAIRENTEAFFGQGTRLTVV.

The chain couples TRBV7-9 to TRBJ2-3; D unresolved. CDR3 length: 15 residues. Germline V gives CDR1 SEHNR, CDR2 FQNEAQ (reference sequence). The V gene lost 3 bases and the J gene lost 0 bases, with 10 bases spanning the gap. This CDR3 is CASSLAALSTDTQYF. The CDR3 coding sequence is TGTGCCAGCAGCTTGGCAGCCCTGAGCACAGATACGCAGTATTTT.

This clone was counted once. This CDR3 reads CASSRDHTDTQYF. CDR3 DNA sequence: TGTGCCAGCAGTCGGGATCACACAGATACGCAGTATTTT. The chain has TRBV12-3 or TRBV12-4 and TRBJ2-3; a weak D match, TRBD2 (5 bases). The length of the CDR3 is 13 residues. V was clipped by 5 bases and J by 2 bases, with 8 bases between them.

This clone appeared a single time. The rearrangement links TRBV5-1 to TRBJ2-3, with a weak D call TRBD2 (6 bases). This CDR3 comprises 15 residues. The germline gives CDR1 SGHRS, CDR2 YFSETQ. V was trimmed by 0 bases and J by 0 bases, leaving 8 bases between them. The DNA for the CDR3 is TGCGCCAGCAGCTTGGGCGGGGCCAGCACAGATACGCAGTATTTT. Protein sequence: CASSLGGASTDTQYF. Supplemented by reference TRBV5-1 and TRBJ2-3, the full variable domain reads KAGVTQTPRYLIKTRGQQVTLSCSPISGHRSVSWYQQTPGQGLQFLFEYFSETQRNKGNFPGRFSGRQFSNSRSEMNVSTLELGDSALYLCASSLGGASTDTQYFGPGTRLTVL.

The rearrangement links TRBV18 to TRBJ2-1; the D gene is possibly TRBD1 (6 bases). The CDR3 runs 15 residues. CDR1 and CDR2 (germline): KGHSH, LQKENI. V shed 4 bases and J shed 7 bases, with 17 bases lying between them. The CDR3 loop reads CASSRVQGKENEQFF. As DNA, the CDR3 is TGTGCCAGCTCACGGGTCCAGGGGAAGGAAAATGAGCAGTTCTTC.